Given below is one T cell receptor (beta chain) in context. Its antigen is unidentified. The treatment: approximately 11-day PBMC culture with coronavirus spike peptide pools or control peptides (ViraFEST assay). Every positive PCR date fell between March and December 2020, earlier than the US Alpha, Beta and Delta variants. About 1.8 million PBMCs went into each well for culture with 8.5 to 10 IU/ml IL-2 and around 10 ug/ml peptide pools. Culture proceeded for approximately nine days, and CD4+ T cells were then isolated by negative selection. The data were obtained in a study of vaccination and CD4 T cells after COVID-19. The Oncomine TCR Beta short-read assay sequenced DNA from cultured CD4+ T cells. TCRdb redid the calling of the PCR reads with MiXCR, one entry per CDR3 protein. The sample shows about 15,000 distinct CDR3 sequences, 53% of them seen only once. Study results and caveats: Median reactive clonotypes, those recognizing SARS-CoV-2, rose from approximately 21 to 40, not significantly.

The CDR3 has 15 amino acids. With V trimmed by 4 bases and J by 5 bases, 12 bases remained unmatched. Germline V gene sequence: CDR1 DFQATT, CDR2 SNEGSKA (reference sequence). Sequencing was performed on CD4+ T cells from blood, cultured in vitro, taken before SARS-CoV-2 vaccination. The rearrangement uses TRBV20-1 and TRBJ2-5, with 8 bases that match TRBD2. The TCR was taken from a human donor who had recovered from COVID-19. The CDR3 region has the DNA TGCAGTGCTACAATACTAGCGGCCTGGGCGGAGACCCAGTACTTC. This gives the protein CSATILAAWAETQYF.